This T cell receptor beta chain appears in the sequencing data of a study of blood T cell repertoires in COVID-19. As for the study in general: Samples representing acute and convalescent COVID-19 were sourced from the United States, Italy and Spain. The cDNA or gDNA used as material had been derived from T cells, B-cell-depleted T cells, or PBMCs.

Original data processing: Reference gene primer amplification gave nucleated cell count estimates. Assay: immunoSEQ multiplex PCR; the TCRdb copy retains only in-frame clones and omits some. Clonal size and the V and J genes are those of that table, whereas D and trimming came from the DNA. The sample has around 300,000 clones; around 90% are singletons. In Seattle, patients joined the study during active infection and were tracked longitudinally. CDR1 MNHEY and CDR2 SVGAGI come from the germline V gene. The CDR3 runs to 13 residues. The germline V and J ends were trimmed by 2 bases and 3 bases, with 8 bases remaining between them.

This receptor was taken from a woman between 40 and 50 years old with COVID-19, enrolled during active disease. The rearrangement links TRBV6-5 to TRBJ2-7; D is unclear. The sample consisted of peripheral blood. CDR3 coding DNA: TGTGCCAGCAGTTACGCGGCTTACTACGAGCAGTACTTC. Protein: CASSYAAYYEQYF.